These 7 T cell receptor beta chains were all obtained from the same sample, sequenced in a study of spatial heterogeneity in lung cancer. MiXCR was run by TCRdb on the 5' RACE reads, yielding one entry per CDR3 protein. The table has some 120,000 distinct CDR3 sequences, 10% to 15% seen once. The time point is: blood at routine non-recurrence follow-up after resection. Unsorted whole RNA of tumor, nontumor lung or frozen PBMC was sequenced. This specimen was PBMCs, taken at follow-up. The receptors stem from a male donor with early-stage non-small cell lung cancer.

This clonotype was found a few times. V gene TRBV7-9 combines with J gene TRBJ2-3; TRBD1 is a possible D gene (6 bases). In germline, CDR1 is SEHNR, CDR2 FQNEAQ (reference sequence). There are 15 residues in the CDR3. The ends were cut back, 4 bases at V and 2 bases at J, with 13 bases in the middle. CDR3 coding DNA: TGTGCCAGCAGCTCAGGGTGGACAGACACAGATACGCAGTATTTT. Protein sequence: CASSSGWTDTDTQYF.

A few counts support this clonotype. This chain connects TRBV6-1 to TRBJ2-3; 11 positions match TRBD1. This CDR3 comprises 14 residues. Germline V gene lookup returns CDR1 MNHNS and CDR2 SASEGT. The junction had 5 bases not matched to a gene; V was cut back by 8 bases and J by 4 bases. The CDR3: CASRTGGYSDTQYF. The CDR3 nucleotides are TGTGCCAGCCGGACAGGGGGCTACTCAGATACGCAGTATTTT.

This clonotype was found many times. This chain joins TRBV6-1 and TRBJ1-6; TRBD1 is a possible D gene (6 bases). V lost 0 bases to trimming and J lost 8 bases, with 17 bases between them. The CDR3 runs to 17 residues. CDR1 MNHNS and CDR2 SASEGT come from the germline V gene. The CDR3 region is CASSEALVGRGDSPLHF. The CDR3 DNA reads as TGTGCCAGCAGTGAAGCGCTGGTGGGCAGGGGTGATTCACCCCTCCACTTT.

This clonotype was observed a handful of times. The chain recombines TRBV11-2 with TRBJ2-4, with D possibly matching TRBD2 (5 bases). Germline assignment: CDR1 SGHAT and CDR2 FQNNGV. This CDR3 region has 13 residues. V was clipped by 4 bases and J by 12 bases, with 16 bases between them. CDR3 region: CASSWRSSHAQYF. The CDR3 nucleotides are TGTGCCAGCAGCTGGAGGTCCTCTCACGCTCAGTACTTC.

CDR3 sequence reads: CASSLVATYEQYF. The CDR3 nucleotides read TGTGCCAGCAGCTTAGTCGCGACCTACGAGCAGTACTTC. The V gene is TRBV7-9, the J gene TRBJ2-7; D is unresolved. Germline CDR1 is SEHNR and CDR2 is FQNEAQ (reference sequence). Deletions cut 1 base from V and 2 bases from J, with 6 bases between. CDR3 length equals 13 residues.

The rearrangement joins TRBV7-9 to TRBJ2-5; 11 bases are shared with TRBD2. V lost 5 bases and J lost 7; bases outside the gene matches: 6. The germline CDR1 and CDR2 sequences are SEHNR and FQNEAQ (reference sequence). CDR3 length: 14 residues. The CDR3 nucleotides are TGTGCCAGCAGCCCCTGGACTAGCGGGCCGACCCAGTACTTC. The encoded protein is CASSPWTSGPTQYF.

The chain uses TRBV6-5 and TRBJ2-4, with a tentative D call TRBD1 (5 bases). The CDR3 has 15 amino acids. CDR1 is MNHEY, CDR2 SVGAGI, per germline. V dropped 1 base and J dropped 5 bases, with 12 bases sitting between them. CDR3: CASSYLGPTENIQYF. CDR3 DNA: TGTGCCAGCAGTTACTTGGGCCCGACAGAAAACATTCAGTACTTC.